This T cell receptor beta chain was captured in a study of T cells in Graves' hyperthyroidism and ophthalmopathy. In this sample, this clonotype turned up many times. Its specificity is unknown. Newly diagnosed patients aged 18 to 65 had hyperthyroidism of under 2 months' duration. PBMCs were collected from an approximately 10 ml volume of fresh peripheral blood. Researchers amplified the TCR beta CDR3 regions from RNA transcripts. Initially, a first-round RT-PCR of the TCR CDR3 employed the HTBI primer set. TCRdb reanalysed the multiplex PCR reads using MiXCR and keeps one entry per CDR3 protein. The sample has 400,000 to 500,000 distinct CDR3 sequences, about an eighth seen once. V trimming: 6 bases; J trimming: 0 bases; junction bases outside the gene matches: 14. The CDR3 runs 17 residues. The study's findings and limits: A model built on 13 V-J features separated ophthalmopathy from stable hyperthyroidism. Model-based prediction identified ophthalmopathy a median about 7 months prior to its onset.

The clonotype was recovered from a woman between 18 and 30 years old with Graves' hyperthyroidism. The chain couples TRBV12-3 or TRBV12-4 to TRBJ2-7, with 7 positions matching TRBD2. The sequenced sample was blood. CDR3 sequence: CASSPWSSGSDSYEQYF. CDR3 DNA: TGTGCCAGCAGCCCTTGGTCTAGCGGTTCTGACTCCTACGAGCAGTACTTC.